The T cell receptor (beta chain) described here comes from a study of cytomegalovirus exposure and HLA in healthy donors. Study findings and constraints: Indistinguishable V segments, including TRBV6-2 and TRBV6-3, were excluded. Analyses of presence/absence relied on an assumption of roughly uniform sequencing depth across donors.

The PCR contained 60 Vbeta and 13 Jbeta primers. Authors' processing steps: An analysis performed later counted 73 million or so unique TCR beta chains (around 9.9 million of them shared). Produced via immunoSEQ multiplex PCR; TCRdb's table is partial and in-frame only. V and J calls and clone size are those listed in that table; D and trimming were worked out from the DNA. The data hold 150,000 to 200,000 clones, with nearly 80% observed a single time. As regards this clone: What it binds is unknown.

CDR1 and CDR2 (germline): MNHEY, SMNVEV (reference sequence). After removal of 2 bases from V and 3 bases from J, the junction contained 12 bases not matched to a gene. The CDR3 is made up of 17 amino acids. The clonotype comes from a woman aged 50 to 65 in good health and CMV-seropositive. The rearrangement joins TRBV27 to TRBJ2-7, with 8 bases fitting TRBD1. Sequenced sample: PBMCs. The CDR3 DNA follows: TGTGCCAGCAGTTTAACGGCCGCTGGGACAGGAGGCTACGAGCAGTACTTC. Translating it yields CASSLTAAGTGGYEQYF.